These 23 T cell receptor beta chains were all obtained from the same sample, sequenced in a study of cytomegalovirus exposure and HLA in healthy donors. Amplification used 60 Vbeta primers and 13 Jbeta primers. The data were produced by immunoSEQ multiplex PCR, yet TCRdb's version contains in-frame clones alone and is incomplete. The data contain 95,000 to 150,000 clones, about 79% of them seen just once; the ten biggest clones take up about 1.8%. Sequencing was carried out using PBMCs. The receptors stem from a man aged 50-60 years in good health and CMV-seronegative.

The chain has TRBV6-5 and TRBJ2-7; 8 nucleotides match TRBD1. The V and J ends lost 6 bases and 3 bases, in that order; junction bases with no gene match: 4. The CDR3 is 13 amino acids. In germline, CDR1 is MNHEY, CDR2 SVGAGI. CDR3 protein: CASSPGGGYEQYF. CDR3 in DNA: TGTGCCAGCAGCCCAGGGGGCGGCTACGAGCAGTACTTC.

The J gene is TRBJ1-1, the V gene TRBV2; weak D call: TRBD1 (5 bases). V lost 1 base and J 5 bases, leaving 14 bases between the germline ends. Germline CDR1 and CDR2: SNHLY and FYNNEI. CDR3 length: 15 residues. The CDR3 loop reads CASSEGPGRLTEAFF. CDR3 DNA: TGTGCCAGCAGTGAAGGGCCAGGGCGATTAACTGAAGCTTTCTTT.

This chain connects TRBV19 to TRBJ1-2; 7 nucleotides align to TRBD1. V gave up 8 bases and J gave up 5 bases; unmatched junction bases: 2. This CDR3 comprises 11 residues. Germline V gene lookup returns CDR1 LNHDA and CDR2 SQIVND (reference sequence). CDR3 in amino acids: CASQGVYGYTF. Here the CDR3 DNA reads TGTGCCAGTCAGGGGGTTTATGGCTACACCTTC.

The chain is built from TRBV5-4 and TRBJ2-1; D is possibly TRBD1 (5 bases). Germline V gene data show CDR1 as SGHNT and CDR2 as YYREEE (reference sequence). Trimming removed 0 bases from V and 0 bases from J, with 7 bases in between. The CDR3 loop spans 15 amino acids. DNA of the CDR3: TGTGCCAGCAGCTTGGACAGGAACTCCTACAATGAGCAGTTCTTC. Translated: CASSLDRNSYNEQFF.

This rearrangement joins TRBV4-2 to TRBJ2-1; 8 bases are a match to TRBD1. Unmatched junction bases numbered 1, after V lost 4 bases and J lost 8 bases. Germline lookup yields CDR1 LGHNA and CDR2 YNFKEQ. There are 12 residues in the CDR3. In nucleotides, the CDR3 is TGTGCCAGCAGCCGGACAGGGTATGAGCAGTTCTTC. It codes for CASSRTGYEQFF.

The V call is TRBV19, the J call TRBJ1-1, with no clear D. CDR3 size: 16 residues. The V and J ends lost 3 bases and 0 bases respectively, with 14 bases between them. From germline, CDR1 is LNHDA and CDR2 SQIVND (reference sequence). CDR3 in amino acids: CASSMEVEVLNTEAFF. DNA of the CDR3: TGTGCCAGTAGTATGGAGGTAGAGGTCTTGAACACTGAAGCTTTCTTT.

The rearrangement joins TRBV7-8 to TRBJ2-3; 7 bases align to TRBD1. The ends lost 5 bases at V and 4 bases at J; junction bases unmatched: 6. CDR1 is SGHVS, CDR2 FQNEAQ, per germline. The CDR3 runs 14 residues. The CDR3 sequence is CASSRTGFADTQYF. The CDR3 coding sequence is TGTGCCAGCAGCCGGACAGGTTTCGCAGATACGCAGTATTTT.

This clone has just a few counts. In nucleotides, the CDR3 is TGCGCCAGCAGCTTGGAACGGGACAGGGGCAATGGCTACACCTTC. Its protein product is CASSLERDRGNGYTF. This chain uses TRBV5-1 with TRBJ1-2; TRBD1 agrees at 10 bases. CDR1 and CDR2 (germline): SGHRS, YFSETQ. CDR3 length equals 15 residues. The V gene end was trimmed by 0 bases and the J gene end by 6 bases; junction bases not matched to a gene: 5.

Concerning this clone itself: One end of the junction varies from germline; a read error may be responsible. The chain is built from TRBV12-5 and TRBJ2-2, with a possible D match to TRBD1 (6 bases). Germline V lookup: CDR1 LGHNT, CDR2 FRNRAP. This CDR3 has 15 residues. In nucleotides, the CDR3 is TGTGCTAGTGGTTTGATCCAGGGGAACGCCGGGGAGCTGTTTTTT. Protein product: CASGLIQGNAGELFF.

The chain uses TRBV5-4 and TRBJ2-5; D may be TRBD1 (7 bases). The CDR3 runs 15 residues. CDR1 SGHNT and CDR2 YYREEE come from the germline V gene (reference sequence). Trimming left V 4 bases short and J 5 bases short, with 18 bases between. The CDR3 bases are TGTGCCAGCAGCCCTACAGGGGAAGCGGGCGAGACCCAGTACTTC. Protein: CASSPTGEAGETQYF.

The CDR3 bases are TGCGCCAGCAGCTTGGACCTCAACGGGGGCACTGAAGCTTTCTTT. Protein product: CASSLDLNGGTEAFF. This chain connects TRBV5-1 to TRBJ1-1, with D tentatively TRBD1 (5 bases). Per the germline V gene, CDR1 is SGHRS and CDR2 is YFSETQ. V gave up 0 bases and J gave up 4 bases, with 13 bases separating them. This CDR3 has 15 residues.

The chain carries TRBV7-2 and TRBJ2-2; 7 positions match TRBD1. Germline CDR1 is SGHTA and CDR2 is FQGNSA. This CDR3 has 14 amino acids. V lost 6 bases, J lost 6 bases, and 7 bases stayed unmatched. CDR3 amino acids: CASRDNRGPGELFF. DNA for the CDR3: TGTGCCAGCAGGGATAACAGGGGACCCGGGGAGCTGTTTTTT.

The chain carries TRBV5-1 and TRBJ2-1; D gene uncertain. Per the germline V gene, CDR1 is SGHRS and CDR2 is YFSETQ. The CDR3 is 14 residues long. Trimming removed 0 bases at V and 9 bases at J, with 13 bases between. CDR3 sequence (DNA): TGCGCCAGCAGCTTGGAAGCGACCGGTGGTGAGCAGTTCTTC. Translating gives CASSLEATGGEQFF.

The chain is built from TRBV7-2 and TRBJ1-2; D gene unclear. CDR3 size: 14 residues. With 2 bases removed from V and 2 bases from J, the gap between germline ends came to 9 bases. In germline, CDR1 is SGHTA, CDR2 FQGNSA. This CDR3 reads CASSLRLLNYGYTF. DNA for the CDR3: TGTGCCAGCAGCTTACGGTTGCTCAACTATGGCTACACCTTC.

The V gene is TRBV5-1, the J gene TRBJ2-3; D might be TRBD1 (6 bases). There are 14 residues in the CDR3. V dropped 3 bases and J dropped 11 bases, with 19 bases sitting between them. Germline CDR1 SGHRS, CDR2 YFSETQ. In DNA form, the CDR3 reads TGCGCCAGCAGCTCCCACAGTGGGGGCTACGGGCAGTATTTT. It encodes CASSSHSGGYGQYF.

The CDR3 DNA reads as TGTGCCAGCAGCTTAGCAGTATCGCGGGAGACCCAGTACTTC. As protein: CASSLAVSRETQYF. The genes are TRBV7-9 and TRBJ2-5; D is unclear. This CDR3 region has 14 residues. CDR1 is SEHNR, CDR2 FQNEAQ, per germline (reference sequence). V was shortened by 0 bases and J by 5 bases, with 10 bases between the two germline ends.

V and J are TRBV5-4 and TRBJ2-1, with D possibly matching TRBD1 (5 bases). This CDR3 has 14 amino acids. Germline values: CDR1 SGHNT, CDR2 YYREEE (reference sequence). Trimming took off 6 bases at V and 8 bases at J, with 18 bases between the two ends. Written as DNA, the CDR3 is TGTGCCAGCACCCCCCGGCAGGGCAACGATGAGCAGTTCTTC. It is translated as CASTPRQGNDEQFF. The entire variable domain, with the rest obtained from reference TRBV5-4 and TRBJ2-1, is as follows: ETGVTQSPTHLIKTRGQQVTLRCSSQSGHNTVSWYQQALGQGPQFIFQYYREEENGRGNFPPRFSGLQFPNYSSELNVNALELDDSALYLCASTPRQGNDEQFFGPGTRLTVL.

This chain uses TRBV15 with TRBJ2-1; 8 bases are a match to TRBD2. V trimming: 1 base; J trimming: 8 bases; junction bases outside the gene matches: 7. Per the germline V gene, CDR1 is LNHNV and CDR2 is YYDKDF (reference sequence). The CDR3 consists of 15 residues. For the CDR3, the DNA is TGTGCCACCAGCAGAGGGTGGACTAGCTCGGATGAGCAGTTCTTC. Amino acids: CATSRGWTSSDEQFF.

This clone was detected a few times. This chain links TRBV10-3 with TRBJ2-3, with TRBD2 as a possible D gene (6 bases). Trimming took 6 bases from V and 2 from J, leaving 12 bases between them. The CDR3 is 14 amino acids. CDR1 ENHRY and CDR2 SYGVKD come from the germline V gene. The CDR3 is CAIRPGLNTDTQYF. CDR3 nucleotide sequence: TGTGCCATCAGACCTGGACTAAACACAGATACGCAGTATTTT.

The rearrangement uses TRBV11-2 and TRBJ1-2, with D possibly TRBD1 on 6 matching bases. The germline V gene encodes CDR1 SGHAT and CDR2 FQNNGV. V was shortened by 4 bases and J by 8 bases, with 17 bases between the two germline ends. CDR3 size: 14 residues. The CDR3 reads CASSSGRGFGGYTF. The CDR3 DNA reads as TGTGCCAGCAGCTCCGGTAGGGGGTTTGGCGGCTACACCTTC.

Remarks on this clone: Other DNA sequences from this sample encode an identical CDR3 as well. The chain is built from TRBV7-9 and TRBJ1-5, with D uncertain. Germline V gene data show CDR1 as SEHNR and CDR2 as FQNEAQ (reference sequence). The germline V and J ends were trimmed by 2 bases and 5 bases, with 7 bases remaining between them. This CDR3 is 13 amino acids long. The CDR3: CASSLSRDQPQHF. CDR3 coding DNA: TGTGCCAGCAGCTTATCCCGGGATCAGCCCCAGCATTTT.

The chain's CDR3 is CASTTRRGGRETQYF. As DNA, the CDR3 is TGTGCCAGCACAACTCGGCGGGGGGGCCGTGAGACCCAGTACTTC. This chain joins TRBV2 and TRBJ2-5; TRBD2 aligns across 9 bases. Looked up from germline, CDR1 is SNHLY and CDR2 is FYNNEI. The CDR3 sequence is 15 residues long. V lost 7 bases, J lost 5 bases, and 11 bases stayed unmatched. Full variable domain (rest looked up from reference TRBV2 and TRBJ2-5): EPEVTQTPSHQVTQMGQEVILRCVPISNHLYFYWYRQILGQKVEFLVSFYNNEISEKSEIFDDQFSVERPDGSNFTLKIRSTKLEDSAMYFCASTTRRGGRETQYFGPGTRLLVL.

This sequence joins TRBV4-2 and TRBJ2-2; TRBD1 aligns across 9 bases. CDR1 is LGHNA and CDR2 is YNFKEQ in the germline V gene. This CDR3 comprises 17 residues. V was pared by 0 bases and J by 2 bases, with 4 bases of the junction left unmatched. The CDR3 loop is CASSQDRDRVNTGELFF. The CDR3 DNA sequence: TGTGCCAGCAGCCAAGATCGGGACAGGGTTAACACCGGGGAGCTGTTTTTT.